The present T cell receptor (beta chain) was sequenced within a study of shared clonotypes between healthy human individuals. Overall study findings and caveats: Owing to a small donor count, the genetic and exposure-history diversity represented was limited.

Concerning this clone: The antigen remains unidentified.

Trimming pared 10 bases from V and 4 bases from J, leaving 16 bases between. Germline loops: CDR1 LNHDA, CDR2 SQIVND (reference sequence). The CDR3 spans 14 residues. The genomic DNA of each subset was split evenly across several immunoSEQ plates. Libraries were prepared by immunoSEQ multiplex PCR; TCRdb keeps only in-frame clonotypes and omits some of them. The sample consists of 470,000 or so clones, about 85% of them appearing once. The genes are TRBV19 and TRBJ1-4; TRBD1 might be the D (5 bases). The source is a woman aged 40 to 50 in good health. Some clones in this sample may be carry-over from other donors' samples. The sequencing input was PBMCs. The CDR3 region has the DNA TGTGCCACCAAAGGGGTAGGGGATAATGAAAAACTGTTTTTT. This gives the protein CATKGVGDNEKLFF.